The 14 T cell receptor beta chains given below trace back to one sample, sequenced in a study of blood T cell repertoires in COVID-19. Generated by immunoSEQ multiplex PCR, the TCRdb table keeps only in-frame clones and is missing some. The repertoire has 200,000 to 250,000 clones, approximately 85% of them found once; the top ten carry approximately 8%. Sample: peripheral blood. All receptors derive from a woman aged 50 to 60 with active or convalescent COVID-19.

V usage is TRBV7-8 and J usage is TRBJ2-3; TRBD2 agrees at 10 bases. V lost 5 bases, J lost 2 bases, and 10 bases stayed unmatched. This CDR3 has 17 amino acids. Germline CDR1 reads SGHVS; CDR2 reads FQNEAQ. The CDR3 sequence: CASSPLGAGGITDTQYF. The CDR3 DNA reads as TGTGCCAGCAGCCCACTGGGAGCGGGGGGGATCACAGATACGCAGTATTTT.

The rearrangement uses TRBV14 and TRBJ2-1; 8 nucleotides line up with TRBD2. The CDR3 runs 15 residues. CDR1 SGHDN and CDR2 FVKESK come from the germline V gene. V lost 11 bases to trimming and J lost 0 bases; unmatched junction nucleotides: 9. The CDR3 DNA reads TGTGCCTCCCGGCTAGCGGGCAGCTCCTACAATGAGCAGTTCTTC. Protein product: CASRLAGSSYNEQFF.

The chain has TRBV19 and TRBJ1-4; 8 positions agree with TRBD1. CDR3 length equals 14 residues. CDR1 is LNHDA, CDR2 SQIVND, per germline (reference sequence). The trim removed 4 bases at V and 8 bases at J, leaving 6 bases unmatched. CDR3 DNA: TGTGCCAGTAGTAGGGCGTCAGGGGGCGAAAAACTGTTTTTT. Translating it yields CASSRASGGEKLFF.

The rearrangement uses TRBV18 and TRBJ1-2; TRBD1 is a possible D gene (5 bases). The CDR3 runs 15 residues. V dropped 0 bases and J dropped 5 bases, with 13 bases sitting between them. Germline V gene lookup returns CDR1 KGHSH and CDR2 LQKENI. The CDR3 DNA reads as TGTGCCAGCTCACCACCGTCCCAGGGTGGGTATGGCTACACCTTC. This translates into CASSPPSQGGYGYTF.

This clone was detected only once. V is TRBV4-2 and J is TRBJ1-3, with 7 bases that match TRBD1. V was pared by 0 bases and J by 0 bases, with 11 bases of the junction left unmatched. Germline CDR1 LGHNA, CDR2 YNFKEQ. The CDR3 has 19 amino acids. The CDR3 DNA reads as TGTGCCAGCAGCCAAGAGGGGGGACAGACGAGACTCTCTGGAAACACCATATATTTT. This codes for CASSQEGGQTRLSGNTIYF.

CDR3 amino acids: CASSPNLAGVIDTQYF. As DNA, the CDR3 is TGTGCCAGCAGCCCGAATCTAGCGGGAGTTATCGATACGCAGTATTTT. The chain uses TRBV7-9 and TRBJ2-3; 10 positions agree with TRBD2. The CDR3 spans 16 residues. After removal of 5 bases from V and 6 bases from J, the junction contained 11 bases not matched to a gene. Germline CDR1 SEHNR, CDR2 FQNEAQ (reference sequence).

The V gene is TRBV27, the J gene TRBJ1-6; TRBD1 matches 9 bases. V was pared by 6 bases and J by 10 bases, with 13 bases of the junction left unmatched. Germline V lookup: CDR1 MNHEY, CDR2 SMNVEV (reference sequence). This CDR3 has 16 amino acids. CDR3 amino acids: CASSRNGQGFRSPLHF. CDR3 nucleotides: TGTGCCAGCAGCCGGAACGGACAGGGGTTTAGGTCACCCCTCCACTTT.

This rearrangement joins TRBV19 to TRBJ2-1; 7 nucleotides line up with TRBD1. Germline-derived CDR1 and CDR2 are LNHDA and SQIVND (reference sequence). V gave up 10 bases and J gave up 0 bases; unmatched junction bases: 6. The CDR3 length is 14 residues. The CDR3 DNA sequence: TGTGCCATCTCCGGGACAGACTCCTACAATGAGCAGTTCTTC. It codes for CAISGTDSYNEQFF.

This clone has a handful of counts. Here the CDR3 DNA reads TGTGCCTGGAGGGCGGGGGGCACCGGGGAGCTGTTTTTT. It yields the protein CAWRAGGTGELFF. This chain uses TRBV30 with TRBJ2-2; 8 bases map to TRBD2. V was clipped by 3 bases and J by 4 bases; unmatched bases: 1. Germline values: CDR1 GTSNPN, CDR2 SVGIG (reference sequence). This CDR3 contains 13 residues.

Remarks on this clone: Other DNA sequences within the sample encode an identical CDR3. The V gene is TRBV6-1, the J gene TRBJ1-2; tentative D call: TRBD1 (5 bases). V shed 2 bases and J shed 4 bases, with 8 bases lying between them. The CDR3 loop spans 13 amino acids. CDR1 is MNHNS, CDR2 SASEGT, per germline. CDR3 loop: CASSESGTYGYTF. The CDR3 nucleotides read TGTGCCAGCAGTGAAAGCGGGACCTATGGCTACACCTTC.

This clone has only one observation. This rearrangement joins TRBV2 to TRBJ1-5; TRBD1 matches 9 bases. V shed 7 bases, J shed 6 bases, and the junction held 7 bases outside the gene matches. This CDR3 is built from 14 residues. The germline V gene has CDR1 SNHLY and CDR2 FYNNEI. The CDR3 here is CASTKQGASQPQHF. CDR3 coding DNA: TGTGCCAGCACCAAACAGGGGGCTAGTCAGCCCCAGCATTTT.

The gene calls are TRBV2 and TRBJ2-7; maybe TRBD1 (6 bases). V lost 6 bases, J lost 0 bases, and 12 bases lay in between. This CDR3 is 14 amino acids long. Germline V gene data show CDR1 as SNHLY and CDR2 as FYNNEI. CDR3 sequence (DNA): TGTGCCAGCAGAGGGCAGGGGATCTCCTACGAGCAGTACGTC. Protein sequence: CASRGQGISYEQYV.

The DNA for the CDR3 is TGTGCCAGCTCCTCAGGCGGGGCTCAGAACTATGGCTACACCTTC. Translated, it gives CASSSGGAQNYGYTF. The chain recombines TRBV6-5 with TRBJ1-2; maybe TRBD1 (5 bases). This CDR3 comprises 15 residues. Trimming shortened V by 8 bases and J by 2 bases, and 18 bases separated the two germline ends. Per germline, CDR1 MNHEY and CDR2 SVGAGI.

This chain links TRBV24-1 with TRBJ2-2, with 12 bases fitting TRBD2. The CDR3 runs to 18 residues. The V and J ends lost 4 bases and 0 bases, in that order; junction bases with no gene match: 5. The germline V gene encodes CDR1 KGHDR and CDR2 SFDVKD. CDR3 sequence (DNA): TGTGCCACCAGTGAGCCGACTAGCGGGGGCCCGAACACCGGGGAGCTGTTTTTT. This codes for CATSEPTSGGPNTGELFF.